Listed below are T cell receptor beta chains from one sample, sequenced in a study of blood T cell repertoires in COVID-19. This table comes from immunoSEQ multiplex PCR, and its TCRdb copy is limited to in-frame clones, with some not included. This sample yields 100,000 to 150,000 clones, of which about 81% are seen a single time; about 15% belongs to the top ten. Sequencing was carried out using peripheral blood. The receptor source for this set is a woman aged 80 or over with acute or convalescent COVID-19. Each CDR3 is given with its conserved first and last residue. D genes are given only for firm matches. Size tells how often a clone was seen (once, few, many) or the class of an expanded clone, and some rows leave it out.

V gene	clone size	J gene	D gene	CDR3 protein	CDR3 DNA
TRBV7-2	-	TRBJ1-2	TRBD1	CASSLGTGGYTF	TGTGCCAGCAGCCTTGGGACAGGTGGCTACACCTTC
TRBV7-2	-	TRBJ2-1	TRBD2	CASSLVASGGNEQFF	TGTGCCAGCAGCTTAGTGGCTAGCGGGGGTAATGAGCAGTTCTTC
TRBV19	once	TRBJ1-5	-	CASSPQRDQFNQPQHF	TGTGCCAGTAGTCCCCAGAGGGATCAATTCAATCAGCCCCAGCATTTT
TRBV9	-	TRBJ1-2	-	CASRGVNYGYTF	TGTGCCAGTCGGGGAGTCAACTATGGCTACACCTTC
TRBV3-1/TRBV3-2	-	TRBJ1-2	TRBD1	CASSTGDIYGYTF	TGTGCCAGCTCAACAGGGGATATCTATGGCTACACCTTC
TRBV2	-	TRBJ2-2	-	CASSRLGDFKVGELFF	TGTGCCAGCTCGAGATTAGGGGACTTCAAAGTGGGGGAGCTGTTTTTT
TRBV7-2	-	TRBJ2-1	TRBD2	CASSTSSGSSYEQFF	TGTGCCAGCAGCACATCTAGCGGGAGTTCGTATGAGCAGTTCTTC
TRBV10-2	-	TRBJ1-5	-	CASSGQDDQPQHF	TGCGCCAGCAGTGGACAGGACGATCAGCCCCAGCATTTT
TRBV2	-	TRBJ1-1	-	CASDRNSEAFF	TGTGCCAGCGACAGGAACTCTGAAGCTTTCTTT
TRBV19	-	TRBJ1-2	TRBD1	CASSGTGMTNYGYTF	TGTGCCAGCTCCGGGACAGGAATGACTAACTATGGCTACACCTTC
TRBV7-9	-	TRBJ1-4	-	CASSRVDEKLFF	TGTGCCAGCAGCAGGGTAGATGAAAAACTGTTTTTT
TRBV6-5	few	TRBJ2-3	TRBD1	CASSWTGQGADTQYF	TGTGCCAGCAGTTGGACGGGACAGGGGGCGGATACGCAGTATTTT
TRBV18	few	TRBJ2-3	TRBD2	CASSPSAGVTDTQYF	TGTGCCAGCTCACCCTCAGCGGGGGTCACAGATACGCAGTATTTT
TRBV9	-	TRBJ1-1	-	CASSVGATTEAFF	TGTGCCAGCAGCGTTGGGGCGACTACTGAAGCTTTCTTT
TRBV4-1	-	TRBJ1-5	-	CASSQEPPPGIRQPQHF	TGCGCCAGCAGCCAAGAACCACCACCAGGGATTCGGCAGCCCCAGCATTTT
TRBV4-3	-	TRBJ1-4	-	CASSQVWTRITTNEKLFF	TGCGCCAGCAGCCAAGTGTGGACAAGGATCACAACTAATGAAAAACTGTTTTTT
TRBV19	-	TRBJ2-7	-	CASSIVDRAYEQYF	TGTGCCAGTAGTATAGTAGACCGGGCCTACGAGCAGTACTTC
TRBV3-1/TRBV3-2	-	TRBJ2-1	TRBD2	CASSQDWVRTRTYNEQFF	TGTGCCAGCAGCCAAGATTGGGTGCGGACTAGGACCTACAATGAGCAGTTCTTC
TRBV12-3/TRBV12-4	once	TRBJ2-1	-	CASSTLVNEQFF	TGTGCCAGCAGTACCCTAGTCAATGAGCAGTTCTTC
TRBV5-1	once	TRBJ1-5	TRBD1	CASPNRDRRLSNQPQHF	TGCGCCAGCCCCAACCGGGACAGAAGACTTAGCAATCAGCCCCAGCATTTT
TRBV14	few	TRBJ1-1	-	CASSRAQMNTEAFF	TGTGCCAGCAGCCGGGCACAGATGAACACTGAAGCTTTCTTT
TRBV7-2	-	TRBJ2-7	TRBD2	CASSLDGTSGETYEQYF	TGTGCCAGCAGCTTAGACGGGACTAGCGGGGAGACCTACGAGCAGTACTTC
TRBV6-5	-	TRBJ1-1	-	CASSFDWRNTEAFF	TGTGCCAGCAGTTTTGACTGGAGGAACACTGAAGCTTTCTTT
TRBV7-9	-	TRBJ2-2	TRBD2	CASSGGPGLAGGAGELFF	TGTGCCAGCAGCGGGGGACCGGGACTAGCGGGAGGCGCCGGGGAGCTGTTTTTT
TRBV7-2	-	TRBJ2-3	TRBD2	CASSTSAGGPSDTQYF	TGTGCCAGCAGCACCAGTGCGGGAGGGCCTTCAGATACGCAGTATTTT
TRBV2	-	TRBJ2-3	-	CASSTEVSPDTQYF	TGTGCCAGCAGTACCGAGGTTTCTCCAGATACGCAGTATTTT
TRBV5-6	few	TRBJ1-4	-	CASSPLGEDEKLFF	TGTGCCAGCAGCCCCTTGGGGGAGGATGAAAAACTGTTTTTT
TRBV2	-	TRBJ2-3	TRBD2	CASTRLAGGLREDTQYF	TGTGCCAGCACACGACTAGCGGGGGGGCTGCGTGAAGATACGCAGTATTTT
TRBV24-1	few	TRBJ1-6	TRBD1	CATGDRGNSPLHF	TGTGCCACCGGGGACAGGGGTAATTCACCCCTCCACTTT
TRBV10-2	once	TRBJ1-6	-	CASSESLERAPLHF	TGCGCCAGCAGTGAGTCCTTGGAGCGGGCACCCCTCCACTTT
TRBV5-1	-	TRBJ1-6	-	CASSLSGDPNSPLHF	TGCGCCAGCAGCTTGTCCGGGGATCCTAATTCACCCCTCCACTTT
TRBV7-9	few	TRBJ2-7	TRBD2	CASSPLGGRYEQYF	TGTGCCAGCAGCCCATTGGGCGGGAGGTACGAGCAGTACTTC
TRBV12-3/TRBV12-4	-	TRBJ1-4	TRBD1	CARGQGQEKLFF	TGTGCCAGAGGACAGGGTCAGGAAAAACTGTTTTTT
TRBV6-2/TRBV6-3	-	TRBJ2-7	-	CASSYSLGSYEQYF	TGTGCCAGCAGTTACTCGCTCGGCTCCTACGAGCAGTACTTC
TRBV19	-	TRBJ1-2	-	CASRYEEAGYGYTF	TGTGCCAGTAGATATGAAGAGGCCGGATATGGCTACACCTTC
TRBV6-5	-	TRBJ1-1	-	CASSYIYGPGGTEAFF	TGTGCCAGCAGTTACATCTATGGCCCCGGAGGTACTGAAGCTTTCTTT
TRBV6-4	few	TRBJ1-1	TRBD1	CASSAGTGNTEAFF	TGTGCCAGCAGTGCCGGGACAGGGAACACTGAAGCTTTCTTT
TRBV5-1	-	TRBJ2-2	TRBD2	CASSPGAGVNTGELFF	TGCGCCAGCAGCCCCGGTGCGGGGGTTAACACCGGGGAGCTGTTTTTT
TRBV18	once	TRBJ2-5	-	CASSPPLRLHQETQYF	TGTGCCAGCTCACCACCTTTGCGGCTACACCAAGAGACCCAGTACTTC
TRBV5-4	few	TRBJ2-5	-	CASSFISQETQYF	TGTGCCAGCAGCTTTATCAGTCAAGAGACCCAGTACTTC
TRBV10-3	-	TRBJ1-1	TRBD1	CAITDRANTEAFF	TGTGCCATCACAGACAGGGCCAACACTGAAGCTTTCTTT
TRBV7-2	-	TRBJ2-3	TRBD2	CASSFRVAGSDTQYF	TGTGCCAGCAGCTTTCGGGTAGCGGGATCAGATACGCAGTATTTT
TRBV2	-	TRBJ2-5	TRBD2	CASRLAGGPDF	TGTGCCAGCAGACTAGCGGGAGGGCCGGACTTC
TRBV3-1/TRBV3-2	once	TRBJ1-1	-	CASSRGGQALLTEAFF	TGTGCCAGCAGCCGAGGGGGTCAGGCCCTTTTAACTGAAGCTTTCTTT
TRBV2	-	TRBJ2-2	TRBD2	CASSVRSGGGELFF	TGTGCCAGCAGTGTCCGGAGCGGGGGCGGGGAGCTGTTTTTT
TRBV5-1	-	TRBJ2-1	TRBD2	CASSLERGGRNEQFF	TGCGCCAGCAGCTTGGAGCGGGGGGGTCGGAATGAGCAGTTCTTC
TRBV30	few	TRBJ1-1	-	CAWSVNRVRGEAFF	TGTGCCTGGAGTGTAAACAGGGTGCGAGGTGAAGCTTTCTTT
TRBV10-3	once	TRBJ1-2	-	CAISVNPDLNYGYTF	TGTGCCATCAGTGTGAACCCGGACTTAAACTATGGCTACACCTTC
TRBV24-1	-	TRBJ2-3	-	CATSDPGGGDTQYF	TGTGCCACCAGTGACCCCGGCGGCGGTGATACGCAGTATTTT
TRBV5-1	-	TRBJ2-4	TRBD2	CASSLAATSGGQNIQYF	TGCGCCAGCAGCTTGGCTGCGACTAGCGGGGGGCAAAACATTCAGTACTTC
TRBV14	-	TRBJ2-4	-	CASSQGGGRIAKNIQYF	TGTGCCAGCAGCCAAGGGGGGGGCAGGATAGCCAAAAACATTCAGTACTTC
TRBV5-4	-	TRBJ2-7	TRBD2	CASSLSSGASYEQYF	TGTGCCAGCAGCTTGAGTAGCGGGGCTTCCTACGAGCAGTACTTC